Listed here are 22 T cell receptor beta chains from one sample, sequenced in a study of shared clonotypes between healthy human individuals (dated by TCRdb to 2018 to 2020). Libraries were constructed by the immunoSEQ multiplex PCR assay. The clones in this table, taken by TCRdb from immuneACCESS, are in-frame only. Not every clone is retained; where verified, under half of the shortfall comes from an unresolved V gene, and the cause of the rest is unknown. The sample table contains 950,000 to 1,100,000 clones; only one count was recorded for about 80% of them. Together, the top ten hold about 1.5% of the sample. Sequenced sample: memory CD4+ T cells sorted from blood. Explained via the paper, the cell subset or site label denotes: CD45RA-negative fraction. Source of these receptors: a man aged 18 to 30 in good health.

J is TRBJ2-1 and V is TRBV29-1; no clear D. This CDR3 is built from 10 residues. V shed 4 bases and J shed 5 bases, with 3 bases lying between them. The germline V gene encodes CDR1 SQVTM and CDR2 ANQGSEA. The CDR3 reads CSVAHNEQFF. CDR3 sequence (DNA): TGCAGCGTTGCGCACAATGAGCAGTTCTTC.

V gene TRBV10-3 combines with J gene TRBJ1-2; D remains ambiguous. CDR1 ENHRY and CDR2 SYGVKD come from the germline V gene. The CDR3 runs to 13 residues. V was cut by 7 bases and J by 4 bases, with 13 bases left in between. CDR3 loop: CAINSGAFYGYTF. The DNA of the CDR3 is TGTGCCATCAACTCAGGTGCCTTCTATGGCTACACCTTC.

V and J are TRBV25-1 and TRBJ2-5; D is unresolved. The CDR3 loop spans 17 amino acids. V was cut by 2 bases and J by 0 bases, with 16 bases left in between. CDR1 and CDR2 from the germline V gene are MGHDK and SYGVNS. CDR3 sequence reads: CASSEPGRLLYQETQYF. The CDR3 coding sequence is TGTGCCAGCAGTGAACCAGGACGGTTGTTGTACCAAGAGACCCAGTACTTC. Full variable domain (remainder filled in from reference TRBV25-1 and TRBJ2-5): EADIYQTPRYLVIGTGKKITLECSQTMGHDKMYWYQQDPGMELHLIHYSYGVNSTEKGDLSSESTVSRIRTEHFPLTLESARPSHTSQYLCASSEPGRLLYQETQYFGPGTRLLVL.

The chain couples TRBV5-6 to TRBJ2-7, with TRBD1 matching over 9 bases. Germline V lookup: CDR1 SGHDT, CDR2 YYEEEE. Trimming took 4 bases from V and 3 from J; bases not matched to a gene: 11. This CDR3 spans 16 amino acids. CDR3 sequence reads: CASSLTRDRDSYEQYF. The CDR3 DNA sequence: TGTGCCAGCAGCCTGACCCGGGACAGGGACAGCTACGAGCAGTACTTC.

With regard to this clone: Other DNA sequences in this specimen translate into the identical CDR3. The J gene is TRBJ2-2, the V gene TRBV6-1, with D maybe TRBD2 (5 bases). The germline V gene has CDR1 MNHNS and CDR2 SASEGT. This CDR3 contains 14 residues. The ends were cut back, 8 bases at V and 2 bases at J, with 12 bases in the middle. The CDR3 DNA reads TGTGCCAGCGAGGGAACTAGTAACACCGGGGAGCTGTTTTTT. Its translation: CASEGTSNTGELFF.

This clone appeared a few times. V and J are TRBV6-6 and TRBJ1-6, with 8 bases matching TRBD1. Germline CDR1 is MNHNY and CDR2 is SVGAGI (reference sequence). V was pared by 6 bases and J by 10 bases, with 11 bases of the junction left unmatched. The CDR3 extends over 15 amino acids. In DNA, the CDR3 is TGTGCCAGCAGGAAGCCGGGACAGGCGGAATCACCCCTCCACTTT. Translation gives CASRKPGQAESPLHF.

The chain is built from TRBV2 and TRBJ2-1, with 11 bases aligning to TRBD2. V gave up 7 bases and J gave up 4 bases; unmatched junction bases: 3. The CDR3 runs 14 residues. From germline, CDR1 is SNHLY and CDR2 FYNNEI. The chain's CDR3 is CASKLAGEYNEQFF. For the CDR3, the DNA is TGTGCCAGCAAACTAGCGGGGGAATACAATGAGCAGTTCTTC.

The chain carries TRBV6-1 and TRBJ2-5; D is ambiguous. Germline CDR1 is MNHNS and CDR2 is SASEGT. The CDR3 covers 12 residues. V gave up 2 bases and J gave up 7 bases, with 8 bases separating them. CDR3 coding DNA: TGTGCCAGCAGTGAAAGCGAGGTGACCCAGTACTTC. Amino acid sequence: CASSESEVTQYF.

The chain has TRBV10-1 and TRBJ2-1, with 14 nucleotides matching TRBD2. The CDR3 length is 18 residues. V lost 0 bases, J lost 7 bases, and 8 bases stayed unmatched. CDR1 and CDR2 from the germline V gene are WNHNN and SYGVQD (reference sequence). This CDR3 reads CASSESGLAGVLSNEQFF. The CDR3 coding sequence is TGCGCCAGCAGTGAGTCGGGACTAGCGGGGGTTCTTAGTAATGAGCAGTTCTTC.

This clone was observed a handful of times. The CDR3 spells CASSLVTGLGGSQPQHF. The CDR3 bases are TGTGCCAGCAGCTTAGTAACGGGACTCGGAGGCAGTCAGCCCCAGCATTTT. V and J are TRBV11-2 and TRBJ1-5; D might be TRBD1 (5 bases). The CDR3 extends over 17 amino acids. The germline gives CDR1 SGHAT, CDR2 FQNNGV. V was cut by 1 base and J by 6 bases, with 19 bases left in between.

The chain joins TRBV27 to TRBJ2-3, with 8 nucleotides matching TRBD2. The CDR3 spans 15 residues. Looked up from germline, CDR1 is MNHEY and CDR2 is SMNVEV (reference sequence). V lost 5 bases, J lost 4 bases, and 8 bases stayed unmatched. Here the CDR3 DNA reads TGTGCCAGCAGTCCCCGGAGCGGGGGCGCAGATACGCAGTATTTT. It codes for CASSPRSGGADTQYF.

The CDR3 DNA is TGTGCCAGTAGTATACAGGCCTCCTCCTACGAGCAGTACTTC. This codes for CASSIQASSYEQYF. The J gene is TRBJ2-7, the V gene TRBV19; unclear D gene. V lost 2 bases and J lost 0, with 8 bases in between. Germline V gene data show CDR1 as LNHDA and CDR2 as SQIVND (reference sequence). This CDR3 region has 14 residues.

The chain uses TRBV5-1 and TRBJ2-7; 9 bases fit TRBD1. Per the germline V gene, CDR1 is SGHRS and CDR2 is YFSETQ. The CDR3 consists of 14 residues. The ends lost 4 bases at V and 0 bases at J; junction bases unmatched: 2. The CDR3 DNA is TGCGCCAGCAGCGAGACAGGGGGCTCCTACGAGCAGTACTTC. As protein: CASSETGGSYEQYF. The whole variable domain, remainder taken from reference TRBV5-1 and TRBJ2-7, is KAGVTQTPRYLIKTRGQQVTLSCSPISGHRSVSWYQQTPGQGLQFLFEYFSETQRNKGNFPGRFSGRQFSNSRSEMNVSTLELGDSALYLCASSETGGSYEQYFGPGTRLTVT.

The V and J genes are TRBV6-1 and TRBJ2-7; tentative D call: TRBD1 (5 bases). V gave up 10 bases and J gave up 4 bases, with 14 bases separating them. This CDR3 contains 12 residues. Germline loops: CDR1 MNHNS, CDR2 SASEGT. The CDR3 spells CATTFQGYEQYF. Written as DNA, the CDR3 is TGTGCCACAACCTTTCAGGGTTACGAGCAGTACTTC.

The V call is TRBV14, the J call TRBJ1-1; the match to TRBD1 covers 9 bases. Germline CDR1 is SGHDN and CDR2 is FVKESK. V was clipped by 4 bases and J by 5 bases; unmatched bases: 14. The CDR3 contains 17 residues. The CDR3 DNA reads TGTGCCAGCAGCCGCCTAGGCGACAACAGGGGGCGGACTGAAGCTTTCTTT. This sequence encodes CASSRLGDNRGRTEAFF.

The chain carries TRBV28 and TRBJ2-5; no reliable D call. Germline CDR1 is MDHEN and CDR2 is SYDVKM. With 8 bases removed from V and 5 bases from J, the gap between germline ends came to 9 bases. The CDR3 is made up of 11 amino acids. Here the CDR3 reads CASSIRETQYF. CDR3 coding DNA: TGTGCCAGCTCGATCCGGGAGACCCAGTACTTC.

The chain has TRBV7-3 and TRBJ2-3; 9 nucleotides agree with TRBD1. CDR3 length: 16 amino acids. With V trimmed by 0 bases and J by 6 bases, 7 bases remained unmatched. Germline V lookup: CDR1 SGHTA, CDR2 FQGTGA. The CDR3 is CASSLTGTGNADTQYF. The CDR3 coding sequence is TGTGCCAGCAGCTTAACGGGGACAGGGAACGCGGATACGCAGTATTTT.

This clone has more than one count but fewer than ten. V is TRBV2 and J is TRBJ2-2; a weak D match, TRBD2 (5 bases). Looked up from germline, CDR1 is SNHLY and CDR2 is FYNNEI. The length of the CDR3 is 14 residues. Between the trimmed V and J ends, which lost 8 bases and 4 bases, there was a span of 14 bases. Here the CDR3 DNA reads TGTGCCAGCGGAGCGGCCCGGGGCACCGGGGAGCTGTTTTTT. Protein: CASGAARGTGELFF.

Note on this clone: The sample has other DNA sequences that encode this CDR3 too. The rearrangement links TRBV5-1 to TRBJ1-6; no clear D gene. The germline V gene has CDR1 SGHRS and CDR2 YFSETQ. V was pared by 0 bases and J by 7 bases, with 11 bases between. The CDR3 is 15 amino acids. The CDR3 region is CASSLEGQTNSPLHF. The CDR3, as DNA: TGCGCCAGCAGCTTGGAGGGCCAAACCAATTCACCCCTCCACTTT.

The V call is TRBV6-1, the J call TRBJ2-7; no clear D gene. The germline gives CDR1 MNHNS, CDR2 SASEGT. The CDR3 has 13 amino acids. The V and J ends lost 4 bases and 4 bases respectively, with 11 bases between them. The CDR3 loop reads CASSATSLYEQYF. CDR3 DNA sequence: TGTGCCAGCAGTGCCACTTCGTTGTACGAGCAGTACTTC.

This clone appeared once. The CDR3: CASSFSGGGVTEAFF. The CDR3 DNA sequence: TGCGCCAGCAGCTTCTCCGGTGGGGGAGTCACTGAAGCTTTCTTT. V usage is TRBV5-1 and J usage is TRBJ1-1; a possible D gene is TRBD1 (5 bases). This CDR3 has 15 amino acids. The V end lost 2 bases, the J end lost 4 bases, and 15 bases lay between the germline ends. Per the germline V gene, CDR1 is SGHRS and CDR2 is YFSETQ. The full variable domain, rest sourced from reference TRBV5-1 and TRBJ1-1, is KAGVTQTPRYLIKTRGQQVTLSCSPISGHRSVSWYQQTPGQGLQFLFEYFSETQRNKGNFPGRFSGRQFSNSRSEMNVSTLELGDSALYLCASSFSGGGVTEAFFGQGTRLTVV.

This rearrangement joins TRBV7-2 to TRBJ2-1, with 10 bases lining up with TRBD2. The CDR3 sequence is 15 residues long. With 9 bases clipped from V and 4 bases from J, the junction kept 9 bases outside the gene matches. Germline V CDR1 and CDR2: SGHTA, FQGNSA. This chain's CDR3 is CASKGGTSEYNEQFF. The CDR3 nucleotides are TGTGCCAGTAAGGGAGGGACTAGCGAGTACAATGAGCAGTTCTTC.